This T cell receptor (beta chain) appears in the sequencing data of a study of PD-L1 blockade in urothelial cancer. About the research overall: Men with urothelial cancer arising in the bladder made up most of the roughly 30 patients.

Concerning this clone itself: Other DNA sequences in the sample encode the same CDR3.

Germline V gene sequence: CDR1 SGHAT, CDR2 FQNNGV. Trimming removed 5 bases from V and 2 bases from J, with 12 bases in between. CDR3 length: 14 amino acids. Time point denoted: pretreatment peripheral blood. Data came from immunoSEQ multiplex PCR; TCRdb stores just in-frame clones and leaves some out. The profile shows about 130,000 clones, approximately 84% of them singletons. Sequenced material: PBMCs, taken around atezolizumab (anti-PD-L1) treatment. This chain uses TRBV11-2 with TRBJ1-1; possible D gene TRBD1, 6 bases. The sequence was collected from a man aged 50-60 years with urothelial cancer. This CDR3 is CASSKQQGNTEAFF. CDR3 coding DNA: TGTGCCAGCAGCAAACAACAGGGTAACACTGAAGCTTTCTTT.